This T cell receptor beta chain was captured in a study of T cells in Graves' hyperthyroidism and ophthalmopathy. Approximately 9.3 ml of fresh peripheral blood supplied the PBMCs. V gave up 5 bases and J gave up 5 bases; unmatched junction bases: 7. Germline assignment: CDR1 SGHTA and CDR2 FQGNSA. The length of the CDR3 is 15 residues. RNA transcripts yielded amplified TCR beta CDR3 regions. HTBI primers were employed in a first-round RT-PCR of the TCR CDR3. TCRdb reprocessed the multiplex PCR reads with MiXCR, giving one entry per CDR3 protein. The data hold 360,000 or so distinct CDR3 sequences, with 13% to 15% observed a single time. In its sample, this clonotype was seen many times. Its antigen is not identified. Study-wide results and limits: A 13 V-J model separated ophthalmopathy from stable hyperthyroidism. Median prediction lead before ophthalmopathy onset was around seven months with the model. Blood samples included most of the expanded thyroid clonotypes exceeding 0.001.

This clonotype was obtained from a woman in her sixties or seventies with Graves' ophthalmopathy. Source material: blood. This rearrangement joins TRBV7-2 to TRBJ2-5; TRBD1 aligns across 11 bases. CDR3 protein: CASSLWTGGAETQYF. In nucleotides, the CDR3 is TGTGCCAGCAGCCTTTGGACAGGGGGCGCGGAGACCCAGTACTTC.